This passage covers 24 T cell receptor beta chains from one sample sequenced in a study of blood T cell repertoires in COVID-19. Profiling relied on immunoSEQ multiplex PCR, and the TCRdb table lists in-frame clones only, not all of them. The sample shows fewer than 650,000 clones, 85% to 90% of them seen only once. Sequences were obtained from peripheral blood. These receptors originate from a woman between 50 and 59 years old with COVID-19, enrolled during active disease.

V gene TRBV12-5 combines with J gene TRBJ2-3, with 10 bases matching TRBD2. Germline trimming cut 6 bases from V and 4 bases from J; bases unmatched to any gene: 4. Germline V lookup: CDR1 LGHNT, CDR2 FRNRAP. This CDR3 is built from 14 residues. DNA for the CDR3: TGTGCTAGTGGACGACTAGCGGGCTCAGATACGCAGTATTTT. Encoded protein: CASGRLAGSDTQYF. Complete variable domain (other parts from reference TRBV12-5 and TRBJ2-3): DARVTQTPRHKVTEMGQEVTMRCQPILGHNTVFWYRQTMMQGLELLAYFRNRAPLDDSGMPKDRFSAEMPDATLATLKIQPSEPRDSAVYFCASGRLAGSDTQYFGPGTRLTVL.

The V gene is TRBV7-6, the J gene TRBJ2-2; 7 bases are a match to TRBD2. The CDR3 extends over 15 amino acids. Germline assignment: CDR1 SGHVS and CDR2 FNYEAQ. Germline trimming cut 3 bases from V and 6 bases from J; bases unmatched to any gene: 7. CDR3 bases: TGTGCCAGCAGCTTTCCCGGGGGGTCCCCCGGGGAGCTGTTTTTT. Protein: CASSFPGGSPGELFF.

Concerning this clone: The identical CDR3 is also encoded by other nucleotide sequences in the sample. The rearrangement links TRBV11-3 to TRBJ2-2; perhaps TRBD1 as D (6 bases). The CDR3 is 13 amino acids. Between the trimmed V and J ends, which lost 3 bases and 4 bases, there was a span of 6 bases. Germline CDR1 is SGHNT and CDR2 is YENEEA. DNA of the CDR3: TGTGCCAGCAGCTTCAGGGGCACCGGGGAGCTGTTTTTT. Protein sequence: CASSFRGTGELFF.

This clone was counted once. V gene TRBV4-1 combines with J gene TRBJ1-3, with D possibly being TRBD1 (5 bases). Trimming left V 4 bases short and J 2 bases short, with 6 bases between. CDR1 is MGHRA and CDR2 is YSYEKL in the germline V gene. CDR3 length: 13 residues. This CDR3 reads CASSPRAGNTIYF. DNA for the CDR3: TGCGCCAGCAGCCCCAGGGCTGGAAACACCATATATTTT.

In its sample, this clone was seen once. The chain is built from TRBV18 and TRBJ2-1; 10 nucleotides agree with TRBD2. The V gene's germline CDR1 is KGHSH and CDR2 LQKENI. Unmatched junction bases numbered 9, after V lost 6 bases and J lost 7 bases. The CDR3 consists of 15 residues. CDR3 bases: TGTGCCAGCTCGCTATCAGCGGGGGGGCTGAATGAGCAGTTCTTC. Amino acids: CASSLSAGGLNEQFF.

Note on this clone: This sample also contains other DNA sequences that code for the same CDR3. The chain carries TRBV24-1 and TRBJ1-2, with D perhaps TRBD1 (5 bases). CDR3 size: 13 residues. V gave up 5 bases and J gave up 2 bases, with 8 bases separating them. Germline CDR1 and CDR2: KGHDR and SFDVKD. DNA of the CDR3: TGTGCCACCAGTGTACAGGCGAACTATGGCTACACCTTC. Amino acids: CATSVQANYGYTF.

The chain joins TRBV4-2 to TRBJ1-5; D not certain. The ends were cut back, 0 bases at V and 9 bases at J, with 15 bases in the middle. CDR1 is LGHNA, CDR2 YNFKEQ, per germline. CDR3 length equals 15 residues. Here the CDR3 DNA reads TGTGCCAGCAGCCAAGAAGGACTCGCCGAGTCGCCCCAGCATTTT. Protein product: CASSQEGLAESPQHF.

The V gene is TRBV5-1, the J gene TRBJ1-5; 8 positions agree with TRBD1. This CDR3 spans 16 amino acids. The germline CDR1 and CDR2 sequences are SGHRS and YFSETQ. Losses at the gene ends were 2 bases for V and 8 bases for J; bases not matched to a gene: 12. This CDR3 reads CASSLRGTGGIEPQHF. Written as DNA, the CDR3 is TGCGCCAGCAGCTTAAGGGGGACAGGTGGCATAGAGCCCCAGCATTTT.

V gene TRBV7-9 combines with J gene TRBJ1-1; D unresolved. Trimming left V 2 bases short and J 7 bases short, with 8 bases between. The CDR3 is 12 residues long. The germline CDR1 and CDR2 sequences are SEHNR and FQNEAQ (reference sequence). The CDR3, as DNA: TGTGCCAGCAGCTTAAGCCTTGGTGAAGCTTTCTTT. Its protein is CASSLSLGEAFF.

The V call is TRBV4-1, the J call TRBJ1-1; a possible D gene is TRBD1 (6 bases). The CDR3 spans 15 residues. Trimming stripped 0 bases from V and 10 bases from J, with 18 bases between. Germline V CDR1 and CDR2: MGHRA, YSYEKL. Here the CDR3 reads CASSQDRTGSIGAFF. CDR3 sequence (DNA): TGCGCCAGCAGCCAAGATAGAACAGGGTCGATCGGAGCTTTCTTT.

The chain employs TRBV4-2 and TRBJ2-1; 9 bases line up with TRBD2. Germline CDR1 reads LGHNA; CDR2 reads YNFKEQ. V was pared by 4 bases and J by 9 bases, with 10 bases of the junction left unmatched. This CDR3 is 15 amino acids long. CDR3 nucleotide sequence: TGTGCCAGCAGCCCTCTCGAGCGGGGGGCCGGTGAGCAGTTCTTC. This encodes CASSPLERGAGEQFF.

This chain links TRBV18 with TRBJ1-2; tentative D call: TRBD1 (6 bases). V lost 3 bases and J lost 4, with 21 bases in between. This CDR3 has 17 amino acids. CDR1 KGHSH and CDR2 LQKENI come from the germline V gene. The CDR3 sequence is CASSPSLGQKGAYGYTF. The CDR3 coding sequence is TGTGCCAGCTCACCTAGCTTAGGACAGAAAGGTGCCTATGGCTACACCTTC.

The rearrangement links TRBV5-4 to TRBJ1-1, with D uncertain. This CDR3 is 14 amino acids long. V lost 3 bases to trimming and J lost 3 bases, with 12 bases between them. Looked up from germline, CDR1 is SGHNT and CDR2 is YYREEE (reference sequence). CDR3 DNA: TGTGCCAGCAGCTCAGAATATCGGGACACTGAAGCTTTCTTT. As protein: CASSSEYRDTEAFF.

The chain employs TRBV6-5 and TRBJ2-1; 8 bases align to TRBD1. The CDR3 sequence is 15 residues long. CDR1 and CDR2 (germline): MNHEY, SVGAGI. V shed 5 bases, J shed 4 bases, and the junction held 7 bases outside the gene matches. CDR3: CASSQRTGSYNEQFF. The CDR3 DNA sequence: TGTGCCAGCAGTCAGAGGACAGGGTCTTACAATGAGCAGTTCTTC.

This chain links TRBV10-3 with TRBJ2-1, with 7 bases matching TRBD2. CDR1 and CDR2 (germline): ENHRY, SYGVKD. V shed 0 bases and J 6 bases; nucleotides not matched to a gene: 2. This CDR3 has 14 residues. The CDR3 sequence is CAISESGTTNEQFF. The CDR3 nucleotides read TGTGCCATCAGTGAGTCCGGGACTACCAATGAGCAGTTCTTC.

The chain combines TRBV7-9 with TRBJ2-1, with D maybe TRBD1 (5 bases). Germline lookup yields CDR1 SEHNR and CDR2 FQNEAQ (reference sequence). This CDR3 is built from 12 residues. The CDR3 DNA reads as TGTGCTACCTTAGGGGTAAGGAATGAGCAGTTCTTC. Its translation is CATLGVRNEQFF.

The chain carries TRBV18 and TRBJ1-2; D unresolved. There are 16 residues in the CDR3. Germline values: CDR1 KGHSH, CDR2 LQKENI. V dropped 1 base and J dropped 3 bases, with 15 bases sitting between them. The CDR3 loop reads CASSPRRGAWDYGYTF. The DNA for the CDR3 is TGTGCCAGCTCACCACGCCGGGGAGCCTGGGACTATGGCTACACCTTC.

This chain connects TRBV4-2 to TRBJ1-2; TRBD1 matches 7 bases. Trimming removed 1 base from V and 3 bases from J; junction bases left unmatched: 8. The CDR3 sequence is 16 residues long. Germline CDR1 and CDR2: LGHNA and YNFKEQ. This CDR3 reads CASSQAPGTDDYGYTF. As DNA, the CDR3 is TGTGCCAGCAGCCAAGCCCCCGGGACAGACGACTATGGCTACACCTTC.

This clone has just a few counts. This chain connects TRBV29-1 to TRBJ1-1; D uncertain. Germline assignment: CDR1 SQVTM and CDR2 ANQGSEA. V was pared by 6 bases and J by 0 bases, with 14 bases between. The CDR3 is made up of 14 amino acids. The CDR3 is CSVTIPTMNTEAFF. The CDR3 coding sequence is TGCAGCGTAACCATACCTACTATGAACACTGAAGCTTTCTTT.

The rearrangement links TRBV7-9 to TRBJ1-2; the D gene is possibly TRBD1 (6 bases). Germline loops: CDR1 SEHNR, CDR2 FQNEAQ (reference sequence). Trimming shortened V by 5 bases and J by 8 bases, and 18 bases separated the two germline ends. This CDR3 comprises 14 residues. CDR3 coding DNA: TGTGCCAGCAGCCTCTTACAGGGCGAAGAAGGCTACACCTTC. It codes for CASSLLQGEEGYTF.

This chain connects TRBV27 to TRBJ2-5, with a weak D call TRBD1 (5 bases). Per the germline V gene, CDR1 is MNHEY and CDR2 is SMNVEV (reference sequence). The V gene lost 2 bases and the J gene lost 1 base, with 8 bases spanning the gap. The CDR3 consists of 14 residues. The CDR3 region is CASSLGAAQETQYF. DNA of the CDR3: TGTGCCAGCAGTTTAGGGGCAGCCCAAGAGACCCAGTACTTC.

This clone was found a few times. This chain links TRBV30 with TRBJ1-5; D is uncertain. Germline CDR1 is GTSNPN and CDR2 is SVGIG (reference sequence). V was pared by 2 bases and J by 3 bases, with 26 bases between. This CDR3 comprises 19 residues. Here the CDR3 reads CAWSSGGQAVADFNQPQHF. DNA for the CDR3: TGTGCCTGGAGTTCCGGCGGCCAGGCCGTAGCGGACTTCAATCAGCCCCAGCATTTT.

This clone has just a few counts. The chain recombines TRBV5-1 with TRBJ2-7, with 8 bases that match TRBD1. V was pared by 1 base and J by 6 bases, with 9 bases of the junction left unmatched. CDR1 and CDR2 (germline): SGHRS, YFSETQ. The CDR3 consists of 15 residues. The CDR3 DNA reads as TGCGCCAGCAGCTTGACGCAGACAGGGGCCAGCGAGCAGTACTTC. This codes for CASSLTQTGASEQYF.

This clone was detected only once. The chain joins TRBV27 to TRBJ1-1; weak D call: TRBD1 (6 bases). CDR1 is MNHEY, CDR2 SMNVEV, per germline (reference sequence). Trimming shortened V by 5 bases and J by 3 bases, and 13 bases separated the two germline ends. The CDR3 length is 14 residues. The CDR3 DNA reads as TGTGCCAGCAGTCCTTGGAGACAGGACACTGAAGCTTTCTTT. The encoded protein is CASSPWRQDTEAFF.